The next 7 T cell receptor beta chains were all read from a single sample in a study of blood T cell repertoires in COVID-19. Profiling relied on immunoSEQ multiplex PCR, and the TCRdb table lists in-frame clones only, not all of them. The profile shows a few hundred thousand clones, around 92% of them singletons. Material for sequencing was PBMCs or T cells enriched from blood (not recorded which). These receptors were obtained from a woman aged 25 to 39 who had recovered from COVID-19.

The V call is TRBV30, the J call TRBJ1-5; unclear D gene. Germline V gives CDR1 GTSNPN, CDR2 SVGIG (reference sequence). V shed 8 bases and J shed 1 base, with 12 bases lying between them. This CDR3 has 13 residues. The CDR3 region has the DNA TGTGCCCTTGCCTCGGGAAGCAATCAGCCCCAGCATTTT. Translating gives CALASGSNQPQHF.

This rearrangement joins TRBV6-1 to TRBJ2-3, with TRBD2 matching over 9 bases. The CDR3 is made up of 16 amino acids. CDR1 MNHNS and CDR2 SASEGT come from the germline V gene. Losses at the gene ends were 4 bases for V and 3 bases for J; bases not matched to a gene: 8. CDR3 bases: TGTGCCAGCAGTGCCATAGCGGGAGTTGATACAGATACGCAGTATTTT. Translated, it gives CASSAIAGVDTDTQYF.

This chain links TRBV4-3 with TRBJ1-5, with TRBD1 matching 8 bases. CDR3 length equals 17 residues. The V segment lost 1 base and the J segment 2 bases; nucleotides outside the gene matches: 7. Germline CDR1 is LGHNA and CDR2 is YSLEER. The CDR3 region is CASSQGTGRIGNQPQHF. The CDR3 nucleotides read TGCGCCAGCAGCCAAGGGACAGGGAGGATTGGCAATCAGCCCCAGCATTTT.

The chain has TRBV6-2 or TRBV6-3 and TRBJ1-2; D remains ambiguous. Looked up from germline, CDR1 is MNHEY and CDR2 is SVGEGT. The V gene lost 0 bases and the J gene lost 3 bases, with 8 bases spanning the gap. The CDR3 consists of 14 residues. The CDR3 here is CASSYSVGDYGYTF. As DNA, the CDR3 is TGTGCCAGCAGTTACTCGGTCGGGGACTATGGCTACACCTTC.

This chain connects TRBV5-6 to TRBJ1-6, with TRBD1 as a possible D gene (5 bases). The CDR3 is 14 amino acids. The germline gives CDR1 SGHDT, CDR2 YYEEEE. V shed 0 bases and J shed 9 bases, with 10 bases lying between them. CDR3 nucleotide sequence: TGTGCCAGCAGCTTGGCCAGGGCCTTTTCACCCCTCCACTTT. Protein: CASSLARAFSPLHF.

The CDR3, as DNA: TGCAGCGTTTCGGGTGGAGGAAGAGGAAACACCATATATTTT. Its protein product is CSVSGGGRGNTIYF. The rearrangement uses TRBV29-1 and TRBJ1-3, with no clear D. The CDR3 contains 14 residues. V gave up 5 bases and J gave up 4 bases, with 15 bases separating them. Germline CDR1 and CDR2: SQVTM and ANQGSEA.

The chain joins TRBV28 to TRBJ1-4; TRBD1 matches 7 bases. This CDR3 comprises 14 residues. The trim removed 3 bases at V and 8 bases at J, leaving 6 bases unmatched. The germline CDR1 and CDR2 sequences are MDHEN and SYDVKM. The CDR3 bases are TGTGCCAGCAGTTTGGCAGGGGGGAGGGAAAAACTGTTTTTT. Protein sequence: CASSLAGGREKLFF.